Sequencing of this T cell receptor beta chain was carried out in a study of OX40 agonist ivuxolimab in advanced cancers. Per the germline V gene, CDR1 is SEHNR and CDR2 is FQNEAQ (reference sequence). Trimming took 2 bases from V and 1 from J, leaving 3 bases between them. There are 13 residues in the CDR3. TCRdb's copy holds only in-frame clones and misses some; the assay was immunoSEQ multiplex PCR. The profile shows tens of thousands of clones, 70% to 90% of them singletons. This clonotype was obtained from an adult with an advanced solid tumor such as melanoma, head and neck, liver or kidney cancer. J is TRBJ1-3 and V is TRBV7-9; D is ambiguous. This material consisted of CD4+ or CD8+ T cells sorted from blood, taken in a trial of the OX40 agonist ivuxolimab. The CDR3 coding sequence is TGTGCCAGCAGCTTACGGTCTGGAAACACCATATATTTT. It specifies CASSLRSGNTIYF.